Presented here are 28 T cell receptor beta chains from one specimen sequenced in a study of T cells expressing NK-cell markers. TCRdb re-called the 5' RACE reads and shows each CDR3 protein once, DNA omitted. This repertoire includes under 500,000 distinct CDR3 sequences. Sequencing was carried out using blood T cells: a sorted CD56 or NKG2C T cell subset, CD4+ or CD8+ T cells, or bulk PBMC T cells (not recorded which). The source of these receptors is a woman between 18 and 75 years old in good health.

The chain has TRBV25-1 and TRBJ2-1; the TRBD2 assignment by TCRdb is unverifiable without DNA. The CDR3 runs 13 residues. Germline CDR1 and CDR2: MGHDK and SYGVNS. CDR3 protein: CASSAGGEGEQFF.

CDR3 in amino acids: CASSLQSGGPYSNQPQHF. J is TRBJ1-5 and V is TRBV12-3 or TRBV12-4; TCRdb indicates TRBD1, and absent DNA this call remains unverified. The CDR3 runs 18 residues.

The rearrangement uses TRBV12-3 or TRBV12-4 and TRBJ1-2. CDR3 length: 14 residues. CDR3 protein: CASSLTRLGYGYTF.

The chain recombines TRBV2 with TRBJ2-4; TCRdb reports TRBD1, a call that lacks DNA to check it against. This CDR3 has 17 residues. Per the germline V gene, CDR1 is SNHLY and CDR2 is FYNNEI. The CDR3 loop reads CASSDRPGTGTGNIQYF.

The V gene is TRBV29-1, the J gene TRBJ1-2. The germline V gene encodes CDR1 SQVTM and CDR2 ANQGSEA. The CDR3 runs to 12 residues. The CDR3 region is CSVVHSRYGYTF.

The chain is built from TRBV5-6 and TRBJ2-5; the D gene TCRdb calls, TRBD2, cannot be checked with no DNA. Germline lookup yields CDR1 SGHDT and CDR2 YYEEEE. This CDR3 is 14 amino acids long. CDR3 residues: CASSGLLNGGTQYF.

J is TRBJ1-2 and V is TRBV5-1. The CDR3 loop spans 16 amino acids. Germline CDR1 reads SGHRS; CDR2 reads YFSETQ. CDR3 sequence: CASSSSPAGIGYGYTF.

The CDR3 sequence: CASSQEVAGVSSNEQFF. V and J are TRBV4-3 and TRBJ2-1; TCRdb picks TRBD2, but there is no DNA to check that call. Germline V gene sequence: CDR1 LGHNA, CDR2 YSLEER. The CDR3 sequence is 17 residues long.

The genes are TRBV6-2 or TRBV6-3 and TRBJ2-2; TCRdb's assignment of TRBD2 cannot be checked, as there is no DNA. This CDR3 comprises 15 residues. The V gene's germline CDR1 is MNHEY and CDR2 SVGEGT. The CDR3 loop reads CASRPGGTYTGELFF.

CDR3 protein: CASSYSWDSVNTGELFF. This chain links TRBV6-2 or TRBV6-3 with TRBJ2-2; as DNA is missing, the TRBD1 call by TCRdb cannot be tested. CDR3 size: 17 residues. Germline V lookup: CDR1 MNHEY, CDR2 SVGEGT.

The chain combines TRBV25-1 with TRBJ2-7. Germline V gives CDR1 MGHDK, CDR2 SYGVNS. The CDR3 length is 14 residues. CDR3 sequence: CASTSSARPYEQYF.

The rearrangement joins TRBV20-1 to TRBJ1-1. This CDR3 has 11 residues. Germline V gene sequence: CDR1 DFQATT, CDR2 SNEGSKA (reference sequence). The CDR3 here is CVGQKNTEAFF.

The chain has TRBV30 and TRBJ1-2. CDR3 length: 12 residues. Germline CDR1 is GTSNPN and CDR2 is SVGIG (reference sequence). This CDR3 reads CAWRGAKYGYTF.

Here the CDR3 reads CASSFWDLGQGNSPLHF. The J gene is TRBJ1-6, the V gene TRBV12-3 or TRBV12-4; absent DNA, TCRdb's TRBD1 call cannot be checked. CDR3 length equals 17 residues.

This chain uses TRBV12-3 or TRBV12-4 with TRBJ1-2. This CDR3 spans 14 amino acids. CDR3 amino acids: CASSPLGIAYGYTF.

The V and J genes are TRBV20-1 and TRBJ1-4. Germline CDR1 reads DFQATT; CDR2 reads SNEGSKA (reference sequence). The CDR3 extends over 11 amino acids. CDR3 region: CSARVGEKLFF.

CDR3 in amino acids: CASTRQAAYEQYF. The J gene is TRBJ2-7, the V gene TRBV2. The V gene's germline CDR1 is SNHLY and CDR2 FYNNEI. This CDR3 is built from 13 residues. The whole variable domain, remainder taken from reference TRBV2 and TRBJ2-7, is EPEVTQTPSHQVTQMGQEVILRCVPISNHLYFYWYRQILGQKVEFLVSFYNNEISEKSEIFDDQFSVERPDGSNFTLKIRSTKLEDSAMYFCASTRQAAYEQYFGPGTRLTVT.

This sequence joins TRBV12-3 or TRBV12-4 and TRBJ1-1; the D call of TRBD1 rests on TCRdb alone, since no DNA is present to check it. The length of the CDR3 is 13 residues. This CDR3 is CASIDRVNTEAFF.

The gene calls are TRBV7-9 and TRBJ2-3; TCRdb names TRBD1, which stays unverified in the absence of DNA. The CDR3 covers 15 residues. The germline V gene encodes CDR1 SEHNR and CDR2 FQNEAQ (reference sequence). CDR3 residues: CASILGQGGTDTQYF.

J is TRBJ2-3 and V is TRBV5-1. The CDR3 sequence is 14 residues long. Germline V gives CDR1 SGHRS, CDR2 YFSETQ. CDR3 protein: CASSLGQPTDTQYF.

J is TRBJ2-7 and V is TRBV28. The CDR3 length is 12 residues. From germline, CDR1 is MDHEN and CDR2 SYDVKM. The CDR3 is CASSGRSYEQYF.

The V call is TRBV20-1, the J call TRBJ2-2; lacking DNA, the TRBD1 call made by TCRdb goes unchecked. This CDR3 comprises 15 residues. Germline V gene lookup returns CDR1 DFQATT and CDR2 SNEGSKA (reference sequence). The CDR3 sequence: CSAAGGTANTGELFF.

The J gene is TRBJ2-5, the V gene TRBV5-1; the TCRdb call, TRBD1, lacks DNA for checking. This CDR3 contains 13 residues. CDR1 SGHRS and CDR2 YFSETQ come from the germline V gene. The CDR3 is CASSSRAPETQYF.

The gene calls are TRBV11-2 and TRBJ1-4; the TCRdb call, TRBD1, lacks DNA for checking. Germline V gene lookup returns CDR1 SGHAT and CDR2 FQNNGV. The CDR3 has 15 amino acids. CDR3 amino acids: CASSWGQGAVEKLFF.

This sequence joins TRBV6-2 or TRBV6-3 and TRBJ1-2; TCRdb's D call, TRBD1, is unchecked because there is no DNA. Per germline, CDR1 MNHEY and CDR2 SVGEGT. The CDR3 is 16 amino acids. The CDR3: CASSPGDRTANYGYTF.

The rearrangement uses TRBV5-1 and TRBJ2-1; TCRdb gives TRBD2 as the D gene, but with no DNA this cannot be confirmed. The CDR3 runs 15 residues. From germline, CDR1 is SGHRS and CDR2 YFSETQ. CDR3 loop: CASSPGTPSYNEQFF. Together with reference TRBV5-1 and TRBJ2-1, the CDR3 gives the full variable domain: KAGVTQTPRYLIKTRGQQVTLSCSPISGHRSVSWYQQTPGQGLQFLFEYFSETQRNKGNFPGRFSGRQFSNSRSEMNVSTLELGDSALYLCASSPGTPSYNEQFFGPGTRLTVL.

The chain combines TRBV11-1 with TRBJ1-6. This CDR3 is 14 amino acids long. Per the germline V gene, CDR1 is SGHAT and CDR2 is FQDESV (reference sequence). CDR3 in amino acids: CASTRTDSYSPLHF. Supplemented by reference TRBV11-1 and TRBJ1-6, the full variable domain reads EAEVAQSPRYKITEKSQAVAFWCDPISGHATLYWYRQILGQGPELLVQFQDESVVDDSQLPKDRFSAERLKGVDSTLKIQPAELGDSAMYLCASTRTDSYSPLHFGNGTRLTVT.

CDR3 region: CSAREGGGAIETQYF. The chain links TRBV20-1 to TRBJ2-5; checking the TCRdb D call of TRBD2 is not possible without DNA. Germline V gives CDR1 DFQATT, CDR2 SNEGSKA (reference sequence). This CDR3 spans 15 amino acids.